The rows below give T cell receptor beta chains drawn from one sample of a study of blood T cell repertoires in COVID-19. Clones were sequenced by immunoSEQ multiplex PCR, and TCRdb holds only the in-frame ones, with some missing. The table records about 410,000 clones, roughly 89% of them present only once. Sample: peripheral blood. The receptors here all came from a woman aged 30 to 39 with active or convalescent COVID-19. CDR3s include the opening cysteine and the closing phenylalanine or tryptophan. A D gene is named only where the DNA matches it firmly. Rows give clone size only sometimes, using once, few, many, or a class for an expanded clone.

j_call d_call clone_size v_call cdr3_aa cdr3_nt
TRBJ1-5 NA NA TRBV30 CAWSVPSGLYNQPQHF TGTGCCTGGAGTGTACCTTCAGGGCTTTACAATCAGCCCCAGCATTTT
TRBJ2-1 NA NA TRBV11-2 CASSLERLDEQFF TGTGCCAGCAGCTTAGAGAGGTTGGATGAGCAGTTCTTC
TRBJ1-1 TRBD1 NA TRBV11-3 CASSQTSGTGSSAEAFF TGTGCCAGCAGCCAGACCTCCGGGACAGGGTCTTCAGCTGAAGCTTTCTTT
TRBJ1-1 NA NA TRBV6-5 CASRRQLMNTEAFF TGTGCCAGTAGAAGACAGCTTATGAACACTGAAGCTTTCTTT
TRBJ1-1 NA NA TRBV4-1 CASSQEVEDTEAFF TGCGCCAGCAGCCAAGAAGTGGAGGACACTGAAGCTTTCTTT
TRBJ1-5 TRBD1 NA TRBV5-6 CASSRWDRVSQPQHF TGTGCCAGCAGCCGTTGGGACAGGGTCAGTCAGCCCCAGCATTTT
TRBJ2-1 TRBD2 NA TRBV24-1 CATSDSSGRYNEQFF TGTGCCACCAGTGATTCTAGCGGGAGGTACAATGAGCAGTTCTTC
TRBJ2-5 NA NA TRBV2 CASMWGLGETQYF TGTGCCAGCATGTGGGGGCTGGGGGAGACCCAGTACTTC
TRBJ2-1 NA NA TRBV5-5 CASSLPTTLHNEQFF TGTGCCAGCAGCCTCCCGACGACACTTCACAATGAGCAGTTCTTC
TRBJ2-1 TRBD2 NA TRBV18 CASSPPSTGGLDEQFF TGTGCCAGCTCACCACCGTCTACGGGGGGGCTCGATGAGCAGTTCTTC
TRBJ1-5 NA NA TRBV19 CASMQGWQPQHF TGTGCCAGTATGCAGGGCTGGCAGCCCCAGCATTTT
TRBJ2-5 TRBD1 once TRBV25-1 CASSEYSLTGSYQETQYF TGTGCCAGCAGTGAATATTCCCTGACAGGGTCCTACCAAGAGACCCAGTACTTC